The following is a TCR beta chain sequence with its context. The specificity of this receptor is unknown. The sample holds no much larger clone one base away, and base qualities are not on file. The immunoSEQ Assay, a bias-controlled multiplex PCR, was used to amplify TCRbeta CDR3 regions from genomic DNA. On the study's bioinformatics: Nucleated cell counts per sample were estimated from amplification of reference gene primers within the assay. Sequence reads were collapsed and filtered to measure the absolute abundance of every unique TCRbeta CDR3 rearrangement. Productive Simpson clonality was computed per sample as the square root of Simpson's diversity index over productive rearrangements. TCRdb mirrors the immuneACCESS table, restricted to in-frame sequences. Some clones are absent from its copies; in checked studies, under half trace to an unresolved V gene, and the reason for the others is unknown. That table furnishes V, J and clone size, whereas the DNA furnished D and trimming. This sample lists 50,000 or so clones; 90% were detected once. 14% of the sample is in the top ten clones.

The sample is drawn from a study of blood T cell repertoires in COVID-19 (dated by TCRdb to about 2020). About the investigation overall: Samples from collaborators originated in the United States, Italy and Spain and spanned both the acute and convalescent phases of COVID-19. The prospective study material was composed of cDNA or gDNA derived from T cells, B-cell-depleted T cells, or PBMCs. Subjects who had been exposed to COVID-19, were actively infected with it, or had recovered from it provided the deeply sampled blood TCRbeta repertoires that made up the dataset. The repertoires were released in a freely available public database meant as a resource for research on the immune response to SARS-CoV-2. Samples came from the ongoing ImmuneRACE study (first 160 participants) plus 1,254 subjects from 6 global collaborators. Nearly every sample came with metadata listing a de-identified subject ID, COVID-19 status, age in years and sex. Where HLA class I and class II types were available, the types were taken from metadata supplied by the sample provider, not from assay-based typing. Broad study findings and their caveats: Clinical and demographic metadata were provided uncurated, with the amount varying by source and participant.

The cysteine opens and the phenylalanine closes a CDR3 of 15 amino acids. CDR3 DNA only is kept here, 45 bases in frame from base 1. The trim is 5 bases for V and 0 bases for J, with a gap of 12 bases between the germline ends. CDR1 is given as MNHEY and CDR2 as SMNVEV, both from the germline V gene (reference sequence). Whole blood was collected in K2EDTA tubes by collaborating institutions according to the institutions' own protocols. For TCRbeta analysis, collaborators shipped samples as frozen whole blood, isolated PBMCs, or DNA extracted from either of those sample types. The clonotype was recovered from a human donor with active COVID-19. The donor label of this sample is uncertain. The sequence joins TRBV27 to TRBJ2-3, with no D gene named confidently. The specimen was peripheral blood. The CDR3 region has the sequence CASSGYATSTDTQYF. The base sequence is TGTGCCAGCAGTGGTTACGCCACTAGCACAGATACGCAGTATTTT.